This T cell receptor beta chain was captured by sequencing in a study of post-analysis software for immune sequencing data. This clonotype was seen only a few times. The antigen is undetermined. Germline V CDR1 and CDR2: SGHTA, FQGTGA. The CDR3 loop spans 14 amino acids. Losses at the gene ends were 4 bases for V and 3 bases for J; bases not matched to a gene: 4. Unique molecular identifiers were built into the TCR beta cDNA libraries. Via MiXCR, TCRdb re-called the PCR reads, giving one row per CDR3 protein. The sample carries more than 350,000 distinct CDR3 sequences, about 39% recorded once. Broader study findings: Among a handful of TRBV segments more frequent in patients than controls were TRBV5-6, TRBV5-1 and TRBV20-1.

Sequenced sample: blood. The chain recombines TRBV7-3 with TRBJ1-1; 8 nucleotides line up with TRBD1. The receptor's source is a girl aged 2-10 years with multiple sclerosis. The CDR3 protein is CASSSQGDDTEAFF. CDR3 bases: TGTGCCAGCAGCTCACAGGGGGACGACACTGAAGCTTTCTTT.